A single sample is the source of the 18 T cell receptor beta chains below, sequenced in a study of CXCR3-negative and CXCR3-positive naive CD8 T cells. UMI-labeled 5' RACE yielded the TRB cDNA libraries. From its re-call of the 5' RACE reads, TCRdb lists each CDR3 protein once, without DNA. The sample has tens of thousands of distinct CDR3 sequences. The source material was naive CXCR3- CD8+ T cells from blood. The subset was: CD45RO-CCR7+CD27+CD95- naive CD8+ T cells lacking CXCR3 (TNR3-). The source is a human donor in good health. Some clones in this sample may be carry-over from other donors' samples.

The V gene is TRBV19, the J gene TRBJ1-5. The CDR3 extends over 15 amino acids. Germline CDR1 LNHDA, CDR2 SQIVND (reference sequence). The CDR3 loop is CASSISGGSNQPQHF. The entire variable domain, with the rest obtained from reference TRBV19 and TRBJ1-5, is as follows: DGGITQSPKYLFRKEGQNVTLSCEQNLNHDAMYWYRQDPGQGLRLIYYSQIVNDFQKGDIAEGYSVSREKKESFPLTVTSAQKNPTAFYLCASSISGGSNQPQHFGDGTRLSIL.

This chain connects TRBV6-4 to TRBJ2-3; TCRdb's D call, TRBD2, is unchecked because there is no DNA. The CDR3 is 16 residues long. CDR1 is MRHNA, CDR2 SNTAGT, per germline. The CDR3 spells CASSDRDQGLTDTQYF.

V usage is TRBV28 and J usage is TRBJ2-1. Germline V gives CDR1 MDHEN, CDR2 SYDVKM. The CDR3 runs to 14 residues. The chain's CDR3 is CASSFLAESNEQFF. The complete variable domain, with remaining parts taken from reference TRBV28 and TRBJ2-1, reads DVKVTQSSRYLVKRTGEKVFLECVQDMDHENMFWYRQDPGLGLRLIYFSYDVKMKEKGDIPEGYSVSREKKERFSLILESASTNQTSMYLCASSFLAESNEQFFGPGTRLTVL.

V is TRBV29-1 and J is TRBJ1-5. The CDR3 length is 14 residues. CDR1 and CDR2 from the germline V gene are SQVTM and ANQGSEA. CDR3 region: CSVDGSRGDQPQHF.

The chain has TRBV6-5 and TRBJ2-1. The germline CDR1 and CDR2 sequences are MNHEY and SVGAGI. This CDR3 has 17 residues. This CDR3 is CASSYSPVFDQYNEQFF.

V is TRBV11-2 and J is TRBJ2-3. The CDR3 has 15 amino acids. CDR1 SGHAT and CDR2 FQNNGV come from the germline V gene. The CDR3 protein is CASSLGYTSTDTQYF.

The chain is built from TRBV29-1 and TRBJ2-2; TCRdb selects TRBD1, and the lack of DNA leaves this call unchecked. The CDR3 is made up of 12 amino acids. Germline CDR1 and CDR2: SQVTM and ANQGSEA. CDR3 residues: CSARWNTGELFF.

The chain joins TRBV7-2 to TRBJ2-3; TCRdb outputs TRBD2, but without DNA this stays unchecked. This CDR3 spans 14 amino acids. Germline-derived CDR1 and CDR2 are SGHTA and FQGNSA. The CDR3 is CATPSGDSTDTQYF.

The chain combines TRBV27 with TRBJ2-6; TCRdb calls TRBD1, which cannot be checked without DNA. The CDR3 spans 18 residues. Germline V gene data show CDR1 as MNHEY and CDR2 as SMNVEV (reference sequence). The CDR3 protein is CASSLSTGGFTGANVLTF. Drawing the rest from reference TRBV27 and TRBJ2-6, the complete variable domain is EAQVTQNPRYLITVTGKKLTVTCSQNMNHEYMSWYRQDPGLGLRQIYYSMNVEVTDKGDVPEGYKVSRKEKRNFPLILESPSPNQTSLYFCASSLSTGGFTGANVLTFGAGSRLTVL.

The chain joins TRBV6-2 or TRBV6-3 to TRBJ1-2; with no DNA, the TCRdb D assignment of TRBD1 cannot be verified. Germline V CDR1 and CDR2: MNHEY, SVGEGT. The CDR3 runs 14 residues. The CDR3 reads CASRTAGGRYGYTF.

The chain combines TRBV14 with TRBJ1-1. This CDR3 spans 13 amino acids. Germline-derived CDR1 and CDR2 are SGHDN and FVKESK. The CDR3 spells CASRGAGSTEAFF. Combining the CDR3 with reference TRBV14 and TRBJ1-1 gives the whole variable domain EAGVTQFPSHSVIEKGQTVTLRCDPISGHDNLYWYRRVMGKEIKFLLHFVKESKQDESGMPNNRFLAERTGGTYSTLKVQPAELEDSGVYFCASRGAGSTEAFFGQGTRLTVV.

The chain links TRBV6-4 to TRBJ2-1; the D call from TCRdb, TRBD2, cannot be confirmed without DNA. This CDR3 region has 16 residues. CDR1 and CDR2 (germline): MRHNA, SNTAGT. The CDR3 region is CASIEREAGAGDEQFF.

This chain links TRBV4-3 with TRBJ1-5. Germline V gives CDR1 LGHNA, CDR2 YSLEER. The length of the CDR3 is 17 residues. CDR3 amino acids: CASSQDLGSLPHQPQHF.

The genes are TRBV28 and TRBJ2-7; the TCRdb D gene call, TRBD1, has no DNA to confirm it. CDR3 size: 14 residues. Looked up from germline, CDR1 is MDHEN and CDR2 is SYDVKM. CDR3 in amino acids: CASSLPLGFYEQYF.

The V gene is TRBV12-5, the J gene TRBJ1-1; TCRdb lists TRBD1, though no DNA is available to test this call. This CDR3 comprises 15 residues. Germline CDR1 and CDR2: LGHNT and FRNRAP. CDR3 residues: CASGDPRGLNTEAFF. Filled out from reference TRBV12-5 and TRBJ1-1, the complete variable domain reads DARVTQTPRHKVTEMGQEVTMRCQPILGHNTVFWYRQTMMQGLELLAYFRNRAPLDDSGMPKDRFSAEMPDATLATLKIQPSEPRDSAVYFCASGDPRGLNTEAFFGQGTRLTVV.

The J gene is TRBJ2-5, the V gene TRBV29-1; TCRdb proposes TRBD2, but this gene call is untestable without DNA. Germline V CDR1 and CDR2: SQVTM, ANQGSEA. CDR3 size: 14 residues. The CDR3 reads CSVVVAGGGETQYF.

Here the CDR3 reads CASSLAGGNNEQFF. V is TRBV6-5 and J is TRBJ2-1; as DNA is missing, the TRBD2 call by TCRdb cannot be tested. Germline V gene lookup returns CDR1 MNHEY and CDR2 SVGAGI. CDR3 length: 14 residues.

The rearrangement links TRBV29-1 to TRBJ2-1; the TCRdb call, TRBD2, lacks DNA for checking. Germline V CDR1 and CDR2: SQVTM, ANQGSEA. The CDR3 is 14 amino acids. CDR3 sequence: CSVDAGGLGNEQFF.